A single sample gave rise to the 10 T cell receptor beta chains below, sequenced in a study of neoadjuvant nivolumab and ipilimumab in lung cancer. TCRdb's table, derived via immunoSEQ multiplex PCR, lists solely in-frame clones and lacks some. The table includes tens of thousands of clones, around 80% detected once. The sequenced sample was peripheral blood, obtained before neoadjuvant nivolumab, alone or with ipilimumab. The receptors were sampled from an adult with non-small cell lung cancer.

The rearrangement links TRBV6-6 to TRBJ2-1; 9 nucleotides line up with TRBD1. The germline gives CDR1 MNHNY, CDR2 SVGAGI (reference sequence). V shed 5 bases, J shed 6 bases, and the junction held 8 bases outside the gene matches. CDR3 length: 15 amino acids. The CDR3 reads CASSTGTGSGNEQFF. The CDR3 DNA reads TGTGCCAGCAGTACAGGGACAGGGTCGGGCAATGAGCAGTTCTTC.

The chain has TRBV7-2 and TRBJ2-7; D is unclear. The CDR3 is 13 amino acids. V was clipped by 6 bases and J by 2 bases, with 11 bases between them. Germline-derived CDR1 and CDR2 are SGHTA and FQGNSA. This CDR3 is CASRTELPYEQYF. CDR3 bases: TGTGCCAGCAGAACAGAACTACCCTACGAGCAGTACTTC.

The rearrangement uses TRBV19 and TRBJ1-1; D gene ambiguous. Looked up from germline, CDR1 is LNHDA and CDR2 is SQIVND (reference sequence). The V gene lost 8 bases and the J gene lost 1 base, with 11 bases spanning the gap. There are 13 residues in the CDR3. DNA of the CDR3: TGTGCCAGTGGCTCCACAGCGAACACTGAAGCTTTCTTT. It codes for CASGSTANTEAFF.

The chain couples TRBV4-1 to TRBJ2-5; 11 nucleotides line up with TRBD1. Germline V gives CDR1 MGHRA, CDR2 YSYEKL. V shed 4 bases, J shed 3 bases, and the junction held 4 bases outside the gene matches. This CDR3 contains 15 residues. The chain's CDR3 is CASSLGDRGEETQYF. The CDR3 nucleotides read TGCGCCAGCAGCCTCGGGGACAGGGGGGAAGAGACCCAGTACTTC.

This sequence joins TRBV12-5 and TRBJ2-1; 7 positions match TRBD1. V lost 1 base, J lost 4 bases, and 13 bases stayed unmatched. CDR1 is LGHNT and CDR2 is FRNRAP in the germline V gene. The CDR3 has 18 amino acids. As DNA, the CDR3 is TGTGCTAGTGGTTTGGCTTCCTTAGGGGGCCCTGAGTACAATGAGCAGTTCTTC. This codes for CASGLASLGGPEYNEQFF.

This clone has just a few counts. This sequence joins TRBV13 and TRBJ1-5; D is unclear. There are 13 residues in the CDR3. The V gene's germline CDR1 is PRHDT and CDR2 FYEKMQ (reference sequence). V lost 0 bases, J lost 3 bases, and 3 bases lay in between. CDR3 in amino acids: CASSLGYNQPQHF. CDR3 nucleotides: TGTGCCAGCAGCTTAGGATACAATCAGCCCCAGCATTTT. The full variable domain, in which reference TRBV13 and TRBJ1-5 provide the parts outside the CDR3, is AAGVIQSPRHLIKEKRETATLKCYPIPRHDTVYWYQQGPGQDPQFLISFYEKMQSDKGSIPDRFSAQQFSDYHSELNMSSLELGDSALYFCASSLGYNQPQHFGDGTRLSIL.

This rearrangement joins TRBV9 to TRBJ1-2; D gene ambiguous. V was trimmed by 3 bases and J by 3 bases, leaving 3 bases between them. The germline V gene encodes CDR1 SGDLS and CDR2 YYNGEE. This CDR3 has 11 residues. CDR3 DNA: TGTGCCAGCAGCGCCGACTATGGCTACACCTTC. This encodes CASSADYGYTF.

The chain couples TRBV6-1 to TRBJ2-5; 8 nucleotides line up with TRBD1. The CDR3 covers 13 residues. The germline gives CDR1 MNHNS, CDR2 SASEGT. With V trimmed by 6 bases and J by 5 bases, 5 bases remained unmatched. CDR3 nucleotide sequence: TGTGCCAGCAGGGAGACAGGGGAGGAGACCCAGTACTTC. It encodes CASRETGEETQYF.

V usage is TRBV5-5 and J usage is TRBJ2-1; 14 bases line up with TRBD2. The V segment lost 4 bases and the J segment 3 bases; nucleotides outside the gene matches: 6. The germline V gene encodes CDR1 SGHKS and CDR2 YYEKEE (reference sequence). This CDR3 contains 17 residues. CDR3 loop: CASSPGLAGAYYNEQFF. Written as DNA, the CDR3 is TGTGCCAGCAGCCCGGGACTAGCGGGGGCTTACTACAATGAGCAGTTCTTC.

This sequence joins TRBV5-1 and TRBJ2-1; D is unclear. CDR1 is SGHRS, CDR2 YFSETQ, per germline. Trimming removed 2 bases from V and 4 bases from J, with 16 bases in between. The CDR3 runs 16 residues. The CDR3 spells CASSLLQTLRYNEQFF. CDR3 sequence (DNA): TGCGCCAGCAGCTTACTACAGACACTCAGATACAATGAGCAGTTCTTC.